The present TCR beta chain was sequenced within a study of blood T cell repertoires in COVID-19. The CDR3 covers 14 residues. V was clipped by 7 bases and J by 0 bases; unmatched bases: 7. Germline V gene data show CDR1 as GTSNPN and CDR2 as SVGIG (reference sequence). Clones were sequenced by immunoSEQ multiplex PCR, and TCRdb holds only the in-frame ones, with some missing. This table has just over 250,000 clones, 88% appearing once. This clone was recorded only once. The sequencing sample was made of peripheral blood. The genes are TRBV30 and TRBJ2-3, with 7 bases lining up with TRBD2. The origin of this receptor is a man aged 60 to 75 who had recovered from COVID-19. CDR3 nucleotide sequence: TGTGCCTCGAACCTCGGGGGGAGCACAGATACGCAGTATTTT. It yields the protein CASNLGGSTDTQYF.